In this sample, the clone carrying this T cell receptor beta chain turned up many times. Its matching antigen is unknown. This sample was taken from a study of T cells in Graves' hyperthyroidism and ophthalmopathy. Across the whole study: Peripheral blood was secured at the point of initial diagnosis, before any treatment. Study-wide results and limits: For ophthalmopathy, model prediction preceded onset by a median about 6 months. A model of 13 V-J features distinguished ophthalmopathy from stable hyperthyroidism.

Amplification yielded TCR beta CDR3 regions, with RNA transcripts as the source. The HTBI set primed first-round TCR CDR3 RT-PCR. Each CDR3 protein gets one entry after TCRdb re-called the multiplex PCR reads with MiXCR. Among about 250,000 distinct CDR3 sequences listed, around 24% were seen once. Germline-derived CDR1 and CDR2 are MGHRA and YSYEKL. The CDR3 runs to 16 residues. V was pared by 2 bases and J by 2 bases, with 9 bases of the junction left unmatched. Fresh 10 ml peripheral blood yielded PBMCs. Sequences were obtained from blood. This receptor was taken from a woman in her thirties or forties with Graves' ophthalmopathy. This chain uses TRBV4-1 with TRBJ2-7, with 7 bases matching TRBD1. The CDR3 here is CASSQLIPGQPYEQYF. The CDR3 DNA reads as TGCGCCAGCAGCCAACTCATACCGGGACAGCCCTACGAGCAGTACTTC.